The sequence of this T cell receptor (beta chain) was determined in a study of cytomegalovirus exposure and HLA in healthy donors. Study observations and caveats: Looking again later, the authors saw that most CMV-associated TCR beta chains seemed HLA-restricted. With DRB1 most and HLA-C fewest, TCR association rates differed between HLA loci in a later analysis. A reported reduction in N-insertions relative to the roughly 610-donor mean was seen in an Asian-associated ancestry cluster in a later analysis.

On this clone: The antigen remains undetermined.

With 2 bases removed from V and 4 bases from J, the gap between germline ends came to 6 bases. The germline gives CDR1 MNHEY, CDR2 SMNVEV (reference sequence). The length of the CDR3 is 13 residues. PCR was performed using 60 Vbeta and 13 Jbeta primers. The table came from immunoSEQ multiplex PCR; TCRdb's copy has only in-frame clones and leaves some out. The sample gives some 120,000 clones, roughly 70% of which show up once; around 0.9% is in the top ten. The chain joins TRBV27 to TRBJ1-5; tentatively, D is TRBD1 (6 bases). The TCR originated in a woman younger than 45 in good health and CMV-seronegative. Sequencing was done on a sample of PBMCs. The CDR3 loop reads CASSLGQNQPQHF. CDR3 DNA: TGTGCCAGCAGTTTAGGACAGAATCAGCCCCAGCATTTT.